These T cell receptor beta chains were read from a single sample in a study of T-cell memory formation after mild COVID-19. TCRdb fed the 5' RACE reads into MiXCR, producing one record per CDR3 protein. The sample lists under 450,000 distinct CDR3 sequences, 20% to 25% occurring once. Sequenced sample: PBMCs or a T cell subset sorted from them (not recorded which). These receptors were taken from a man aged 18 to 30 who had mild COVID-19 (a few samples of this study predate the infection). Cell type and time point are not known. Both conserved end residues are part of each CDR3. The D gene is left open where the match is weak. Size is stated for part of the rows, as once, few or many counts, or as a class when the clone is expanded.

few	TRBV7-7	TRBJ2-2	.	CASSFVRVANTGELFF	TGTGCCAGCAGCTTCGTCAGGGTGGCGAACACCGGGGAGCTGTTTTTT
few	TRBV7-2	TRBJ2-5	.	CASSLGHGSVGETQYF	TGTGCCAGCAGCTTGGGACACGGATCGGTTGGGGAGACCCAGTACTTC
many	TRBV7-9	TRBJ2-3	.	CASSLARVGATDTQYF	TGTGCCAGCAGCTTAGCGCGGGTTGGCGCCACAGATACGCAGTATTTT
few	TRBV6-5	TRBJ1-5	.	CASSYGPGQPQHF	TGTGCCAGCAGTTACGGCCCCGGTCAGCCCCAGCATTTT
few	TRBV7-2	TRBJ1-5	TRBD1	CASSLSGGGTAFFF	TGTGCCAGCAGCTTATCGGGTGGGGGGACAGCGTTCTTTTTT
.	TRBV15	TRBJ2-5	.	CATSRDHGGLQETQYF	TGTGCCACCAGCAGAGACCACGGGGGGCTCCAAGAGACCCAGTACTTC
.	TRBV3-1	TRBJ2-2	TRBD1	CASSYRDRAGELFF	TGTGCCAGCAGCTACCGGGACAGGGCCGGGGAGCTGTTTTTT
.	TRBV7-6	TRBJ2-7	.	CASSEGTYYEQYF	TGTGCCAGCAGCGAGGGGACGTACTACGAGCAGTACTTC
few	TRBV29-1	TRBJ1-1	TRBD1	CSVRDPGQGYTEAFF	TGCAGCGTGAGGGACCCGGGACAGGGGTACACTGAAGCTTTCTTT
.	TRBV4-1	TRBJ1-2	.	CASSLGGGTYGYTF	TGCGCCAGCAGCCTCGGGGGTGGCACGTATGGCTACACCTTC
many	TRBV7-9	TRBJ1-6	.	CASSSGEGNPYNSPLHF	TGTGCCAGCAGCTCCGGAGAGGGAAATCCCTATAATTCACCCCTCCACTTT
.	TRBV7-2	TRBJ1-5	.	CASSLAGWSNQPQHF	TGTGCCAGCAGCTTAGCGGGGTGGAGCAATCAGCCCCAGCATTTT
many	TRBV10-2	TRBJ2-5	.	CASSPALETQYF	TGCGCCAGCAGCCCCGCGCTAGAGACCCAGTACTTC
.	TRBV7-3	TRBJ1-1	.	CASSRPQGEAFF	TGTGCCAGCAGTCGACCACAGGGCGAAGCTTTCTTT
.	TRBV7-9	TRBJ2-7	.	CASSSLRREQYF	TGTGCCAGCAGCTCCCTCCGTCGGGAGCAGTACTTC